This T cell receptor beta chain derives from a study of cytomegalovirus exposure and HLA in healthy donors. PCR used 60 Vbeta primers and 13 Jbeta primers. Libraries were prepared by immunoSEQ multiplex PCR; TCRdb keeps only in-frame clonotypes and omits some of them. Of roughly 220,000 clones listed, around 80% were seen once; the top ten hold approximately 2.9%. Points on this clone: Its antigen is still unknown.

Findings of the study overall: Analyzed later, most CMV-associated TCR beta chains appeared HLA-restricted. Researchers reported in a later analysis that common viral pathogens appeared linked to several top clusters. Clonal expansion, a later analysis showed, was greater in HLA-associated TCR beta chains than in equally common others. As immune exposure information, only CMV serostatus was available.

The V gene lost 8 bases and the J gene lost 4 bases, with 11 bases spanning the gap. The germline gives CDR1 MNHNS, CDR2 SASEGT. This CDR3 is 13 amino acids long. This receptor was obtained from a man aged 25 to 40 in good health and CMV-seronegative. The specimen was PBMCs. The chain links TRBV6-1 to TRBJ1-4; D possibly corresponds to TRBD1 (6 bases). CDR3 region: CASRTVINEKLFF. For the CDR3, the DNA is TGTGCCAGCCGGACAGTTATTAATGAAAAACTGTTTTTT.